This TCR beta chain was captured by sequencing in a study of blood T cell dynamics during melanoma immunotherapy (dated by TCRdb to 2018 to 2021). With respect to the entire study: Patients had metastatic melanoma and received first-line pembrolizumab or nivolumab plus ipilimumab as standard of care in the United Kingdom. To find early correlates of response, the study profiled the peripheral T cell receptor repertoires of patients with metastatic melanoma both before and after one cycle of checkpoint inhibitor therapy. A training cohort was formed from consecutive patients, and a further independent group of patients from the same centre was pooled into an external validation set. The paper as a whole reports these results and caveats: Unlike progressors, patients who went on to achieve disease control showed a bifurcated reorganization of the PBMC repertoire at W3, with either increased clonality or increased diversity. The study could not determine whether the T cell clones driving repertoire changes were melanoma-specific or reflected general immune activation. The relatively small sample size was acknowledged as a potential limitation on generalization of the results.

Deletion took 2 bases off V and 6 bases off J, with a span of 10 bases between the germline ends. Looking up the germline V gene (reference sequence) yields CDR1 GTSNPN and CDR2 SVGIG. Its CDR3 holds 12 amino acids, cysteine through phenylalanine. Only the CDR3 portion is preserved as DNA: 36 bases, with reading frame beginning at the first base. Every bulk PBMC sample had a fixed 350 ng of DNA loaded. The immunoSEQ TCRb Assay kit was used according to manufacturer instructions to amplify TCR beta CDR3 sequences from genomic DNA. The KAPA Library Quantification Kit for Illumina platforms was used to quantify pooled libraries by qPCR. Sequencing of the pooled libraries was done on an Illumina NextSeq 500, with clustering at roughly 0.55-1.1 pM. The paper's data handling went like this. Analysis of the TCR data relied on immunoSEQ ANALYZER and the R LymphoSeq package. A rearrangement efficiency score was calculated as productive divided by the sum of productive and non-productive CDR3 sequences. Within each patient, timepoints were compared pairwise for clonality, measured with the Gini coefficient, and for diversity, measured with the Renyi index at alpha=1. Clonal relatedness, based on an edit distance of 3, and repertoire similarity, based on the Bhattacharyya coefficient, were both computed in LymphoSeq. To classify response, a linear discriminant analysis based on week-3 changes in clonality and diversity was built using the R MASS and caret packages. Here the immuneACCESS table is served through TCRdb, limited to in-frame sequences with V and J called. Missing clones are a known gap in these copies; in checked studies unresolved V genes cover under half, and the rest lacks a known reason. V and J calls and clone size follow that table, whereas D and trimming were derived from the DNA. The sample yields about 4,900 clones; almost 90% were counted once. About 33% of the sample comes from the top ten.

In the case of this clone: It has no known antigen specificity. No base quality values were provided; no much bigger clone lies one nucleotide off.

The time point label of this sample denotes: week 3, after first cycle of checkpoint inhibitor. Blood was sampled before treatment (T0) and at week 3 (W3), after the first cycle of checkpoint blockade. Except for a couple of patients with rapid clinical progression, response was assessed 12 weeks after the first infusion by RECIST 1.1; disease control meant complete response, partial response or stable disease. Patients were excluded for prior systemic cancer treatment, concomitant immunosuppressant therapy or synchronous other active malignancies. Both bulk PBMC and plasma cell-free DNA were sequenced for TCR beta so that circulating cells and T cell turnover could be tracked. Lymphoprep and SepMate tubes were used to isolate PBMC from blood, and red cell lysis was then performed. QIAamp DNA Blood Mini kits were used to extract DNA from both PBMC and sorted T cell subsets.

The sequence links TRBV30 to TRBJ1-1; the D gene is not confidently resolved. The source material was blood, sampled from a patient treated with checkpoint blockade. The source is a human donor with melanoma. CDR3 sequence: CAWSIWRSEAFF. The nucleotides read TGTGCCTGGAGTATCTGGAGGTCTGAAGCTTTCTTT.